This TCR beta chain was captured by sequencing in a study of memory CD4+ T cells and cytomegalovirus serostatus. Overall study results and limits: Median bootstrapped AUC for CMV status was about 0.96 originally, about 0.9 US-trained. CD4+ memory repertoires contained about 40% of the roughly 150 reported CMV TCRbeta sequences.

Single viable CD3+CD4+CD8-CD45RO+ cells were sorted as the memory CD4+ T cells. After thawing, CD4+ T cells were positively selected. The CDR3 has 10 residues. Germline values: CDR1 MDHEN, CDR2 SYDVKM. Trimming removed 4 bases at V and 8 bases at J, with 5 bases between. Concerning this clone itself: Its specificity is not known.

Repertoires were generated with immunoSEQ multiplex PCR, while TCRdb's copy carries only in-frame clones and drops some. The table has about 62,000 clones, about 75% seen once. The chain joins TRBV28 to TRBJ1-2, with no clear D. The sample was memory CD4+ T cells from blood. The TCR originated in an adult in good health and CMV-seropositive. The CDR3 DNA reads as TGTGCCAGCAGTTCCCCGGGCTACACCTTC. Protein sequence: CASSSPGYTF.